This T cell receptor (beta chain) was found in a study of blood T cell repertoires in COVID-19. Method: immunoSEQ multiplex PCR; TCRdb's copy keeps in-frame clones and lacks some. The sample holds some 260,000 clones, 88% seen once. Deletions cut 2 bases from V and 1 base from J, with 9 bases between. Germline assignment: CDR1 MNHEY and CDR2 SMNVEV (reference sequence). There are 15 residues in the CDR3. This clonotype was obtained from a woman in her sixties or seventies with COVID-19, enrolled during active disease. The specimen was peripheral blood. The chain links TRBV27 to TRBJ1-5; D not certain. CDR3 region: CASSLRGFSNQPQHF. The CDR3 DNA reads TGTGCCAGCAGTTTACGAGGGTTCAGCAATCAGCCCCAGCATTTT.